This record covers a single TCR beta chain. Its antigen is as yet unknown. Profiled with immunoSEQ multiplex PCR; TCRdb holds only in-frame clones, not every one. The sample has 90,000 to 130,000 clones; 92% are singletons. This sample is part of a study of T cell repertoires and HLA-DP antigens. Turning to the study itself: Transduced HeLa cells presented HLA-DP to CD4+ T cells.

Trimming stripped 3 bases from V and 1 base from J, with 11 bases between. The germline V gene encodes CDR1 SGHTA and CDR2 FQGNSA. The CDR3 covers 15 residues. Sequencing input: CD4+ T cells from PBMCs. The clonotype comes from a woman aged 18-29 years in good health and CMV-seronegative. The chain has TRBV7-2 and TRBJ2-3; a possible D gene is TRBD1 (5 bases). The CDR3 loop is CASSLMMGRTDTQYF. For the CDR3, the DNA is TGTGCCAGCAGCTTGATGATGGGGCGCACAGATACGCAGTATTTT.